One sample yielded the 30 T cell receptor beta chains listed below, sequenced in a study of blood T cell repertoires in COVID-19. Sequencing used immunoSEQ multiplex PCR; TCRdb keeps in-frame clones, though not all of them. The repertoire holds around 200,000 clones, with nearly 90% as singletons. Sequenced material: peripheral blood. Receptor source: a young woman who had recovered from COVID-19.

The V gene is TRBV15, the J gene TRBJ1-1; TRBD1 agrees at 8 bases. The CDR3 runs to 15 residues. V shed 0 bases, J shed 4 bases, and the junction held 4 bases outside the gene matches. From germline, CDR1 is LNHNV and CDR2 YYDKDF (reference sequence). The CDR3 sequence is CATSRDRGLVTEAFF. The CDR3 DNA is TGTGCCACCAGCAGAGACAGGGGGCTCGTCACTGAAGCTTTCTTT.

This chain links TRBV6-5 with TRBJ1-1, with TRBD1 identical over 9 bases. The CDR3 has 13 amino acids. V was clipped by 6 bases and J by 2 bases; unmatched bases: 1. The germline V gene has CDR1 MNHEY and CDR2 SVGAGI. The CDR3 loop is CASRQGANTEAFF. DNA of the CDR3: TGTGCCAGCAGACAGGGGGCCAACACTGAAGCTTTCTTT.

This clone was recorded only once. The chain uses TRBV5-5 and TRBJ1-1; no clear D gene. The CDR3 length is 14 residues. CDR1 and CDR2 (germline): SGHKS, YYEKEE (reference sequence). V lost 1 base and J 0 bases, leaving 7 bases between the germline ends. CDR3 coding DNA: TGTGCCAGCAGCTTGACAGATATGAACACTGAAGCTTTCTTT. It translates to CASSLTDMNTEAFF.

The CDR3 loop is CASSIGQGGITEAFF. The CDR3 nucleotides read TGTGCCAGTAGTATCGGACAGGGGGGTATAACTGAAGCTTTCTTT. The rearrangement uses TRBV19 and TRBJ1-1, with 10 bases that match TRBD1. CDR1 and CDR2 from the germline V gene are LNHDA and SQIVND (reference sequence). V was pared by 3 bases and J by 5 bases, with 6 bases of the junction left unmatched. CDR3 size: 15 residues. The complete variable domain, with remaining parts taken from reference TRBV19 and TRBJ1-1, reads DGGITQSPKYLFRKEGQNVTLSCEQNLNHDAMYWYRQDPGQGLRLIYYSQIVNDFQKGDIAEGYSVSREKKESFPLTVTSAQKNPTAFYLCASSIGQGGITEAFFGQGTRLTVV.

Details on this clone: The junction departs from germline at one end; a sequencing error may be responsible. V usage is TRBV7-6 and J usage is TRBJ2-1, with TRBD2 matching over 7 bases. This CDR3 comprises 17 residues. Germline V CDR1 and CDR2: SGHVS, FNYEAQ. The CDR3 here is CVSSLARAGALNNEQFF. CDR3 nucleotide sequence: TGTGTCAGCAGCTTAGCGCGGGCGGGAGCTCTGAACAATGAGCAGTTCTTC.

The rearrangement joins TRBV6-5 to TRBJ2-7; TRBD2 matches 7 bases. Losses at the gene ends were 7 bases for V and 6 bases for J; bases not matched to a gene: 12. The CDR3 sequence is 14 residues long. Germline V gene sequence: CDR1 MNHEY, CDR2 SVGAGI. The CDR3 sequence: CASTKLARGGEQYF. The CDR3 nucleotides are TGTGCCAGCACCAAACTAGCGAGAGGTGGCGAGCAGTACTTC.

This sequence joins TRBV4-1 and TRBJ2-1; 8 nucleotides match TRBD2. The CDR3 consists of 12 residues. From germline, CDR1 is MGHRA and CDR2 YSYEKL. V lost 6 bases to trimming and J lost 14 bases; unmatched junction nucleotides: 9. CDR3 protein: CASSSRSGVEFF. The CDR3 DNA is TGCGCCAGCAGTTCCCGTAGCGGGGTTGAGTTCTTC.

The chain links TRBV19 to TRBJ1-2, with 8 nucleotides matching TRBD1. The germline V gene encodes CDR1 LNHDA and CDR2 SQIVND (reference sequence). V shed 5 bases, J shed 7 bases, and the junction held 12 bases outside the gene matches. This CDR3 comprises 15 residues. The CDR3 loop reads CASSFTVDRASGYTF. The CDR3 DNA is TGTGCCAGTAGTTTCACCGTGGACAGGGCTAGTGGCTACACCTTC.

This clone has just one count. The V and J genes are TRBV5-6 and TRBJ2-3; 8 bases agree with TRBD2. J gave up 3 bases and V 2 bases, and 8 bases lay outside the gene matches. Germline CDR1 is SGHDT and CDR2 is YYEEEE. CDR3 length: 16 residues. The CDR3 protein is CASSLSSGSVTDTQYF. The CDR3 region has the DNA TGTGCCAGCAGCTTATCGAGCGGGAGCGTGACAGATACGCAGTATTTT.

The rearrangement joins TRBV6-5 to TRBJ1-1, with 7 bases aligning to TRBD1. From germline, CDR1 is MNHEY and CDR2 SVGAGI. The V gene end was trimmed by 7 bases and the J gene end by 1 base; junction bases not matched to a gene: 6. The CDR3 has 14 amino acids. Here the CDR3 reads CASKNRDRNTEAFF. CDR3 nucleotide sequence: TGTGCCAGCAAAAACCGGGACAGGAACACTGAAGCTTTCTTT.

CDR3 in amino acids: CASSPRDREPDTQYF. CDR3 bases: TGTGCCAGCAGCCCCCGGGACAGGGAACCAGATACGCAGTATTTT. The chain links TRBV7-9 to TRBJ2-3, with TRBD1 matching 9 bases. V shed 5 bases and J 4 bases; nucleotides not matched to a gene: 7. Germline assignment: CDR1 SEHNR and CDR2 FQNEAQ (reference sequence). This CDR3 has 15 amino acids.

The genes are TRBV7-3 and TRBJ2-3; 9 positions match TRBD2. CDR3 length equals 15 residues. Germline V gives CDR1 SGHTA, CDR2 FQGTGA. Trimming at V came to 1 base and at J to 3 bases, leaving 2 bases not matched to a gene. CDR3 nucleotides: TGTGCCAGCAGCTTAAGTAGCGGGAGAACAGATACGCAGTATTTT. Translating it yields CASSLSSGRTDTQYF.

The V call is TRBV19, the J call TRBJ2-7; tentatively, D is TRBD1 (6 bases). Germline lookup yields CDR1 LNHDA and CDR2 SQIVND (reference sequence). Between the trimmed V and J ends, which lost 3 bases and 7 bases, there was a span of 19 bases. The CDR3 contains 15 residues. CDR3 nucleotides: TGTGCCAGTAGTATCCAACAGGGTACGGTGGGGGAGCAGTACTTC. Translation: CASSIQQGTVGEQYF.

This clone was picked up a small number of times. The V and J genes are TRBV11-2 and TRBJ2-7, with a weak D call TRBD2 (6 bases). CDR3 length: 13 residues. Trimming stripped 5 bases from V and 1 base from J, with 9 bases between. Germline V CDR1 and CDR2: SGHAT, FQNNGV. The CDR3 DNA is TGTGCCAGCAGCGCCGGGAGATCCTACGAGCAGTACTTC. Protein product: CASSAGRSYEQYF.

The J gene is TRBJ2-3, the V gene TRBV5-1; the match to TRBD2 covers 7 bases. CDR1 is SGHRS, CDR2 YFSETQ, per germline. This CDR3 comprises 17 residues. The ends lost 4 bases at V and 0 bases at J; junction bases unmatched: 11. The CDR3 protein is CASSPGPRELSTDTQYF. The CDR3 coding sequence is TGCGCCAGCAGCCCCGGACCGCGGGAGCTGAGCACAGATACGCAGTATTTT.

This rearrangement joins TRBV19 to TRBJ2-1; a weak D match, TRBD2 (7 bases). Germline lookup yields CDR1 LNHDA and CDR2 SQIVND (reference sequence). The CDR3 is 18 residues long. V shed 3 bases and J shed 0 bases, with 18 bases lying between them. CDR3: CASSIEGGLAASYNEQFF. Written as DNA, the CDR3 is TGTGCCAGTAGTATCGAGGGGGGGCTAGCGGCCTCCTACAATGAGCAGTTCTTC.

Written as DNA, the CDR3 is TGTGCCAGTAGTTCCCAAGGTCGACTAGCGGGAGGGCATATTGAGCAGTTCTTC. Translation gives CASSSQGRLAGGHIEQFF. This chain joins TRBV19 and TRBJ2-1; 14 nucleotides match TRBD2. J gave up 9 bases and V 5 bases, and 15 bases lay outside the gene matches. Germline loops: CDR1 LNHDA, CDR2 SQIVND (reference sequence). The CDR3 is 18 amino acids.

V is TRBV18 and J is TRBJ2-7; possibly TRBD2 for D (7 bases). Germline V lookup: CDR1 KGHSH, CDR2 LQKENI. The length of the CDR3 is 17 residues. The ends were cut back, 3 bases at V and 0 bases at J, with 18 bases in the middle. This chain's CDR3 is CASSPTSDRLSSYEQYF. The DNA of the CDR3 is TGTGCCAGCTCACCCACTAGCGACAGGCTGAGCTCCTACGAGCAGTACTTC.

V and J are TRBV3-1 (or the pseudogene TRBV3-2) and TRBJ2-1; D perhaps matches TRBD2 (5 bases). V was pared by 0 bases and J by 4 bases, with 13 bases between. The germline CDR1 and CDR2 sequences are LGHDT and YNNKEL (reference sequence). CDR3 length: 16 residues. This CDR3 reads CASSQEGWERYNEQFF. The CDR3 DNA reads TGTGCCAGCAGCCAAGAGGGGTGGGAGAGGTACAATGAGCAGTTCTTC.

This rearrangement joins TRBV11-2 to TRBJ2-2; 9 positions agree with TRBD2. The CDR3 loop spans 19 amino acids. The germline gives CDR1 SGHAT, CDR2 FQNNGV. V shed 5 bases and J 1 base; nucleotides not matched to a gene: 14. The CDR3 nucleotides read TGTGCCAGCAGCCCCCCGGACGTCTGGCGGGAGGGGAACACCGGGGAGCTGTTTTTT. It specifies CASSPPDVWREGNTGELFF.

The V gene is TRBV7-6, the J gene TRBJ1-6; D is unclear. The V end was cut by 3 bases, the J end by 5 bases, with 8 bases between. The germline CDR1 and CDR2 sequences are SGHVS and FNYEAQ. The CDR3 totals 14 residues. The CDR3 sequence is CASSFGENNSPLHF. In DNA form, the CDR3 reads TGTGCCAGCAGCTTCGGAGAGAATAATTCACCCCTCCACTTT.

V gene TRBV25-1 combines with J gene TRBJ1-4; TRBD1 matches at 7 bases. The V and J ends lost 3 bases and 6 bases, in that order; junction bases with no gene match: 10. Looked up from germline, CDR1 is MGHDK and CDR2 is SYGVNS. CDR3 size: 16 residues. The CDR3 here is CASSDPGGGEHEKLFF. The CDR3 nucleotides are TGTGCCAGCAGTGATCCAGGAGGGGGCGAGCATGAAAAACTGTTTTTT.

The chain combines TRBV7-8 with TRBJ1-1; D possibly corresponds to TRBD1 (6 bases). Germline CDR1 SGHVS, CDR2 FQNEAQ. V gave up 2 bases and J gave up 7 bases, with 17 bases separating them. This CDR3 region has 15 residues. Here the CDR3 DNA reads TGTGCCAGCAGCTTAATCCGGGACACGGCGGGTGAAGCTTTCTTT. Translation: CASSLIRDTAGEAFF.

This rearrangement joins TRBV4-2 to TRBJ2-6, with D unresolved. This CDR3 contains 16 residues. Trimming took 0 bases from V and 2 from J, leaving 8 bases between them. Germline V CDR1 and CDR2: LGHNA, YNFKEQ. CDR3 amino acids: CASSQDYAAGANVLTF. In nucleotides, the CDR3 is TGTGCCAGCAGCCAAGATTATGCGGCTGGGGCCAACGTCCTGACTTTC.

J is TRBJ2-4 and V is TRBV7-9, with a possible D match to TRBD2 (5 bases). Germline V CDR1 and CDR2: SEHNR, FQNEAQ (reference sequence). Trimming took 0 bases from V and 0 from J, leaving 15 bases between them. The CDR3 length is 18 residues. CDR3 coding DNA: TGTGCCAGCAGCTTAGCGGGTAGTCGGGGTCTAGCCAAAAACATTCAGTACTTC. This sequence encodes CASSLAGSRGLAKNIQYF. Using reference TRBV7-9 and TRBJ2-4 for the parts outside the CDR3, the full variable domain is DTGVSQNPRHKITKRGQNVTFRCDPISEHNRLYWYRQTLGQGPEFLTYFQNEAQLEKSRLLSDRFSAERPKGSFSTLEIQRTEQGDSAMYLCASSLAGSRGLAKNIQYFGAGTRLSVL.

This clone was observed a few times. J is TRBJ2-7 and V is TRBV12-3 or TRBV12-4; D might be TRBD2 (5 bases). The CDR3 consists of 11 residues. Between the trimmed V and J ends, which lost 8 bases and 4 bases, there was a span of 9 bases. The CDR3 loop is CASGGGYEQYF. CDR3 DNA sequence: TGTGCCAGCGGAGGTGGGTACGAGCAGTACTTC.

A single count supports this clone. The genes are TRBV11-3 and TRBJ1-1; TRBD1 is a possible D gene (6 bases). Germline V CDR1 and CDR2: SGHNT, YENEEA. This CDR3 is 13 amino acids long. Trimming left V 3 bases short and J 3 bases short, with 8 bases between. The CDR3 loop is CASSFGQHTEAFF. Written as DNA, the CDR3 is TGTGCCAGCAGCTTCGGACAGCACACTGAAGCTTTCTTT.

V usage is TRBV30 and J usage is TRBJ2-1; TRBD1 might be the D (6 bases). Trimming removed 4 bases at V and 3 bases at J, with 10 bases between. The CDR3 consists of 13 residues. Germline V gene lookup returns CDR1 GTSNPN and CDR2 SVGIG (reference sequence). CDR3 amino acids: CAWTNRDYNEQFF. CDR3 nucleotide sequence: TGTGCCTGGACTAACAGGGACTACAATGAGCAGTTCTTC.

CDR3 protein: CASSLRTGTYEQYF. The CDR3 coding sequence is TGTGCCAGCAGCTTGCGGACAGGGACCTACGAGCAGTACTTC. This chain connects TRBV5-6 to TRBJ2-7, with 8 bases lining up with TRBD1. The CDR3 spans 14 residues. The V gene's germline CDR1 is SGHDT and CDR2 YYEEEE. Trimming cost V 1 base and J 2 bases; bases outside gene matches: 2.

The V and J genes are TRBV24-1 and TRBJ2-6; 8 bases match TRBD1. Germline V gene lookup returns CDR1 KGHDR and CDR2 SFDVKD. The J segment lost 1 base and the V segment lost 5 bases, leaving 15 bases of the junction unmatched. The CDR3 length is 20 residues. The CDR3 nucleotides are TGTGCCACCAGTGGCTTAGTGGCGGACAGGGAAAAATCTGGGGCCAACGTCCTGACTTTC. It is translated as CATSGLVADREKSGANVLTF.